Below, 12 T cell receptor beta chains from the same sample are listed, as sequenced in a study of T cell responses to AZD1222 COVID-19 vaccine. Generated by immunoSEQ multiplex PCR, the TCRdb table keeps only in-frame clones and is missing some. The table lists approximately 150,000 clones, 92% of them singletons, with about 1.5% in the top ten. The material sequenced was peripheral blood, taken on day 0 of AZD1222 vaccination. The source of these receptors is an adult in good health.

The J gene is TRBJ1-2, the V gene TRBV7-9, with D tentatively TRBD1 (5 bases). Germline loops: CDR1 SEHNR, CDR2 FQNEAQ (reference sequence). Trimming cost V 5 bases and J 4 bases, with 14 bases left between them. CDR3 length: 14 residues. The CDR3 protein is CASSQAGRGYGYTF. Written as DNA, the CDR3 is TGTGCCAGCAGCCAAGCAGGGAGAGGCTATGGCTACACCTTC.

The chain is built from TRBV6-5 and TRBJ1-1, with D uncertain. V lost 6 bases and J lost 2, with 13 bases in between. Germline loops: CDR1 MNHEY, CDR2 SVGAGI. The CDR3 is 14 residues long. The CDR3 DNA sequence: TGTGCCAGCAGCATAACCGGGGAAAACACTGAAGCTTTCTTT. Residues: CASSITGENTEAFF.

On this clone itself: The sample contains more than one DNA sequence encoding this CDR3. This rearrangement joins TRBV6-4 to TRBJ2-6; 9 nucleotides line up with TRBD2. Looked up from germline, CDR1 is MRHNA and CDR2 is SNTAGT. This CDR3 region has 15 residues. Trimming cost V 3 bases and J 7 bases; bases outside gene matches: 4. CDR3 loop: CASSEAGGGANVLTF. The CDR3 bases are TGTGCCAGCAGTGAAGCGGGGGGTGGAGCCAACGTCCTGACTTTC.

The V and J genes are TRBV28 and TRBJ1-1, with 11 bases identical to TRBD1. The CDR3 covers 17 residues. Germline assignment: CDR1 MDHEN and CDR2 SYDVKM. The trim removed 3 bases at V and 4 bases at J, leaving 10 bases unmatched. CDR3 nucleotide sequence: TGTGCCAGCAGTTTTCTGGACAGGGGGCTGGAGGTCACTGAAGCTTTCTTT. This gives the protein CASSFLDRGLEVTEAFF.

The V call is TRBV6-4, the J call TRBJ1-1; TRBD1 matches at 8 bases. The ends lost 6 bases at V and 4 bases at J; junction bases unmatched: 10. This CDR3 has 15 amino acids. CDR1 and CDR2 from the germline V gene are MRHNA and SNTAGT. The DNA of the CDR3 is TGTGCCAGCAGAATTACACAGGGGGTGAGCACTGAAGCTTTCTTT. This sequence encodes CASRITQGVSTEAFF.

The chain employs TRBV18 and TRBJ2-5; 8 bases fit TRBD1. The germline CDR1 and CDR2 sequences are KGHSH and LQKENI. Losses at the gene ends were 6 bases for V and 4 bases for J; bases not matched to a gene: 10. The CDR3 runs to 15 residues. The CDR3 sequence: CASSPRQGRGETQYF. CDR3 coding DNA: TGTGCCAGCTCCCCAAGACAGGGGAGAGGAGAGACCCAGTACTTC.

The genes are TRBV7-9 and TRBJ1-1; TRBD1 is a possible D gene (6 bases). V dropped 5 bases and J dropped 4 bases, with 14 bases sitting between them. Germline CDR1 reads SEHNR; CDR2 reads FQNEAQ (reference sequence). CDR3 length: 14 residues. CDR3 nucleotides: TGTGCCAGCAGCCCGATCCAGGGGTCCACTGAAGCTTTCTTT. Amino acids: CASSPIQGSTEAFF.

V usage is TRBV20-1 and J usage is TRBJ1-5, with no clear D. Germline CDR1 and CDR2: DFQATT and SNEGSKA (reference sequence). V was cut by 3 bases and J by 13 bases, with 10 bases left in between. This CDR3 is 10 amino acids long. CDR3 in amino acids: CSARAPAQHF. The CDR3 DNA reads TGCAGTGCTAGGGCCCCAGCGCAGCATTTT.

This chain uses TRBV7-9 with TRBJ1-6, with TRBD1 matching 7 bases. The CDR3 runs 14 residues. Germline-derived CDR1 and CDR2 are SEHNR and FQNEAQ (reference sequence). Trimming took 4 bases from V and 10 from J; bases not matched to a gene: 7. CDR3 in DNA: TGTGCCAGCAGCTCCGACAGGGATCTATCACCCCTCCACTTT. Translated: CASSSDRDLSPLHF.

J is TRBJ1-1 and V is TRBV28; possible D gene TRBD1, 6 bases. There are 14 residues in the CDR3. V was cut by 7 bases and J by 4 bases, with 16 bases left in between. Germline CDR1 MDHEN, CDR2 SYDVKM. The CDR3 protein is CASTHFTGTTEAFF. The CDR3 coding sequence is TGTGCCAGCACCCATTTTACAGGGACCACTGAAGCTTTCTTT. Supplemented by reference TRBV28 and TRBJ1-1, the full variable domain reads DVKVTQSSRYLVKRTGEKVFLECVQDMDHENMFWYRQDPGLGLRLIYFSYDVKMKEKGDIPEGYSVSREKKERFSLILESASTNQTSMYLCASTHFTGTTEAFFGQGTRLTVV.

This clone was picked up a small number of times. The chain employs TRBV19 and TRBJ1-1, with 10 bases fitting TRBD1. This CDR3 comprises 14 residues. V lost 6 bases to trimming and J lost 6 bases; unmatched junction nucleotides: 7. The germline gives CDR1 LNHDA, CDR2 SQIVND (reference sequence). CDR3 residues: CASRPGQGYAEAFF. The CDR3 DNA reads TGTGCCAGTAGGCCGGGACAGGGGTATGCTGAAGCTTTCTTT.

This chain uses TRBV9 with TRBJ1-4; weak D call: TRBD1 (6 bases). The CDR3 runs to 15 residues. Germline values: CDR1 SGDLS, CDR2 YYNGEE. With 3 bases removed from V and 5 bases from J, the gap between germline ends came to 14 bases. In DNA, the CDR3 is TGTGCCAGCAGCGAGACCGGGACACCAAATGAAAAACTGTTTTTT. Amino acids: CASSETGTPNEKLFF. The complete variable domain, with remaining parts taken from reference TRBV9 and TRBJ1-4, reads DSGVTQTPKHLITATGQRVTLRCSPRSGDLSVYWYQQSLDQGLQFLIQYYNGEERAKGNILERFSAQQFPDLHSELNLSSLELGDSALYFCASSETGTPNEKLFFGSGTQLSVL.